This TCR beta chain is from a study of T-cell reconstitution after alpha-beta-depleted transplantation in children (dated by TCRdb to between 2015 and 2016). Describing the broader study: The study quantitatively tracked T-cell immune reconstitution after TCRalphabeta/CD19-depleted allogeneic hematopoietic cell transplantation in children using TCR repertoire profiling.

This specimen's time point label, per the study, means: day 60 (about 2 months) after transplantation. The treatment or condition label of this sample denotes: allogeneic hematopoietic cell transplantation with graft depleted of TCRalphabeta T cells and CD19 B cells. The children who served as transplant recipients had been given grafts of TCRalphabeta/CD19-depleted allogeneic hematopoietic cells. Libraries came from PCR. Sequencing used an Illumina HiSeq 2500. Molecular barcoding was employed in the preparation of TCR libraries, with unique molecular identifiers being used to normalize TCRbeta repertoire quantification. TCRdb cleaned the public reads at Q25 with fastp, built clones with MiXCR and kept in-frame beta chains. Identical CDR3 proteins give one entry, which carries the most common genes and DNA. Within this sample are a few thousand distinct CDR3 sequences, with about a quarter of them counted one time only. Clones ranked in the top ten supply over 30% of the sample.

Sequences MNHEY (CDR1) and SMNVEV (CDR2) are obtained from the germline V gene (reference sequence). The CDR3 holds 14 amino acids from the cysteine to the phenylalanine. The sequence is cut down to CDR3 DNA, 42 bases in frame from base 1. Trimming takes 6 bases from V and 0 bases from J, and the germline ends sit 12 bases apart. Paper-wide results and their limitations: In some patients, the high TCRbeta diversity seen at day 60 was put down to recipient T cells and intrathymic progenitors that had survived conditioning. Hyperexpanded clone frequencies declined over subsequent months; after one year, T-cell counts and TCRbeta diversity were mostly attributed to newly produced T cells. The apparently early alphabetaT-cell count recovery about two months after transplant was reportedly dependent on only several hundred rapidly expanded clones derived from non-depleted graft cells.

To note about this clonotype: This clone's antigen is unknown. There are no base qualities to consult, and no much larger clone falls within one base.

The starting material was PBMCs, mostly from graft donor cells, obtained 60 days after TCRalphabeta/CD19-depleted stem cell transplant. This receptor chain uses TRBV27 and TRBJ2-7; 6 matching bases give a weak D call of TRBD1. The clonotype was recovered from a male patient between 2 and 10 years old who had a stem cell transplant for acute lymphoblastic leukemia, so the T cells may come from the graft donor. The CDR3 reads CASSRDRNSYEQYF. In nucleotides, the sequence is TGTGCCAGCAGCCGTGACAGGAACTCCTACGAGCAGTACTTC.